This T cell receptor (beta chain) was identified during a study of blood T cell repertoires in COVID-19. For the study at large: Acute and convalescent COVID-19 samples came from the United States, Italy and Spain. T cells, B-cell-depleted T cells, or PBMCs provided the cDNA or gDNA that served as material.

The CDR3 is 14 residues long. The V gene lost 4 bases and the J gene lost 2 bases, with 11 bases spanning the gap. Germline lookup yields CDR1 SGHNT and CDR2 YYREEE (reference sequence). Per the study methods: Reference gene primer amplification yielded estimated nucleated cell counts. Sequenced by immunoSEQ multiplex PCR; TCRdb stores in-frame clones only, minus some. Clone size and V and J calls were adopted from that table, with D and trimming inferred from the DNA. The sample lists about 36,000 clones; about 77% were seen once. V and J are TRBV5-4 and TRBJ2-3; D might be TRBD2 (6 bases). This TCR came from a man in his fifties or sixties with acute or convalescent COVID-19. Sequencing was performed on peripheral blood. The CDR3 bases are TGTGCCAGCAGCCCCGGGACTTCCACAGATACGCAGTATTTT. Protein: CASSPGTSTDTQYF.